The 13 T cell receptor beta chains reported below all come from one sample, sequenced in a study of T-cell reconstitution after alpha-beta-depleted transplantation in children. Study-level results: Among T cells one year after transplant, newly produced cells accounted for most counts and diversity.

Preparation of the TCRbeta library involved a method that used unique molecular identifiers. TCRdb independently ran MiXCR on the PCR reads; one entry per CDR3 protein. Of some 300,000 distinct CDR3 sequences listed, 6.5% to 9% are singletons. Their cognate antigens are unknown. The material sequenced was peripheral blood, taken 360 days after TCRalphabeta/CD19-depleted stem cell transplant. Source of these receptors: a female patient between 2 and 15 years old who had a stem cell transplant for Fanconi anemia, so the T cells may come from the graft donor.

A single count supports this clonotype. The rearrangement joins TRBV11-3 to TRBJ2-3, with a possible D match to TRBD1 (6 bases). The V gene's germline CDR1 is SGHNT and CDR2 YENEEA. This CDR3 comprises 15 residues. V was pared by 5 bases and J by 5 bases, with 17 bases between. Here the CDR3 reads CASSLGQSDLDTQYF. CDR3 nucleotides: TGTGCCAGCAGCCTAGGACAGTCCGATTTAGATACGCAGTATTTT.

This clonotype was observed many times. The chain recombines TRBV4-2 with TRBJ2-2; D is unresolved. CDR1 is LGHNA and CDR2 is YNFKEQ in the germline V gene. Between the trimmed V and J ends, which lost 2 bases and 0 bases, there was a span of 10 bases. CDR3 size: 16 residues. The CDR3 DNA is TGTGCCAGCAGCCAATTCCCCCAGTCGAACACCGGGGAGCTGTTTTTT. Translation gives CASSQFPQSNTGELFF.

As to this clonotype: This may be a read error, as it is one base from a much larger clone. The rearrangement uses TRBV12-3 or TRBV12-4 and TRBJ2-1; 15 nucleotides align to TRBD2. The CDR3 contains 18 residues. Here the CDR3 reads CAISLGLAGGPLRNEQFF. The CDR3 nucleotides read TGTGCCATCAGTTTAGGACTAGCGGGAGGGCCTTTGAGGAATGAGCAGTTCTTC.

This clonotype was seen repeatedly, ten times or more. The chain employs TRBV6-1 and TRBJ1-1; no reliable D call. Per the germline V gene, CDR1 is MNHNS and CDR2 is SASEGT. V was shortened by 4 bases and J by 3 bases, with 24 bases between the two germline ends. The CDR3 extends over 18 amino acids. In DNA, the CDR3 is TGTGCCAGCAGTGTAAACCCTTATTCGGGTGGGAAAGACACTGAAGCTTTCTTT. Translating it yields CASSVNPYSGGKDTEAFF.

Ten or more counts support this clonotype. This chain connects TRBV28 to TRBJ1-2; 7 nucleotides agree with TRBD1. The CDR3 is 13 amino acids. V dropped 7 bases and J dropped 4; count of bases not matched to a gene: 6. The germline CDR1 and CDR2 sequences are MDHEN and SYDVKM. In DNA form, the CDR3 reads TGTGCCAGCATCCTTACAGGGGCCTATGGCTACACCTTC. Amino acids: CASILTGAYGYTF.

This clonotype occurred many times. V gene TRBV6-2 or TRBV6-3 combines with J gene TRBJ2-7; 11 bases match TRBD2. This CDR3 is built from 15 residues. V gave up 2 bases and J gave up 9 bases; unmatched junction bases: 9. The germline V gene has CDR1 MNHEY and CDR2 SVGEGT. CDR3 sequence (DNA): TGTGCCAGCAGTTACCGGGCTAGCGGGGGGACTGGGCAGTACGTC. Translated, it gives CASSYRASGGTGQYV.

The CDR3 reads CASSIQPWGSTEAFF. The CDR3 DNA reads as TGTGCCAGTAGTATCCAGCCGTGGGGAAGCACTGAAGCTTTCTTT. The chain combines TRBV19 with TRBJ1-1, with D hard to call. The CDR3 covers 15 residues. V was clipped by 3 bases and J by 4 bases, with 15 bases between them. Germline V gene lookup returns CDR1 LNHDA and CDR2 SQIVND (reference sequence).

In this sample, this clonotype turned up many times. The chain combines TRBV15 with TRBJ1-2; D not resolved. Germline V gene sequence: CDR1 LNHNV, CDR2 YYDKDF (reference sequence). The V and J ends lost 3 bases and 4 bases respectively, with 21 bases between them. The CDR3 contains 17 residues. CDR3 in DNA: TGTGCCACCAGCAGCCCCCCTAGCGGCAGAAAGATCTATGGCTACACCTTC. Its protein product is CATSSPPSGRKIYGYTF.

This clonotype came up many times. The chain has TRBV20-1 and TRBJ1-2; possibly TRBD1 for D (5 bases). The CDR3 length is 14 residues. Trimming stripped 6 bases from V and 1 base from J, with 15 bases between. Looked up from germline, CDR1 is DFQATT and CDR2 is SNEGSKA (reference sequence). DNA of the CDR3: TGCAGTGCGGAGGTTTCACAGGTTAACTATGGCTACACCTTC. It specifies CSAEVSQVNYGYTF.

This clonotype was seen repeatedly, ten times or more. The chain is built from TRBV7-9 and TRBJ2-5; 10 positions agree with TRBD1. CDR3 length: 14 residues. V shed 4 bases and J 4 bases; nucleotides not matched to a gene: 3. The germline CDR1 and CDR2 sequences are SEHNR and FQNEAQ (reference sequence). The CDR3 DNA is TGTGCCAGCAGCTGGGACAGGGGAGGAGAGACCCAGTACTTC. The encoded protein is CASSWDRGGETQYF.

This clonotype was counted ten times or more. The CDR3 DNA follows: TGTGCCAGCAGTTCACTTAGCGGGGGGGCATACAATGAGCAGTTCTTC. Translated: CASSSLSGGAYNEQFF. J is TRBJ2-1 and V is TRBV2; 11 nucleotides line up with TRBD2. V lost 5 bases, J lost 4 bases, and 7 bases stayed unmatched. Germline V gene sequence: CDR1 SNHLY, CDR2 FYNNEI. This CDR3 spans 16 amino acids. The entire variable domain, with the rest obtained from reference TRBV2 and TRBJ2-1, is as follows: EPEVTQTPSHQVTQMGQEVILRCVPISNHLYFYWYRQILGQKVEFLVSFYNNEISEKSEIFDDQFSVERPDGSNFTLKIRSTKLEDSAMYFCASSSLSGGAYNEQFFGPGTRLTVL.

This rearrangement joins TRBV7-2 to TRBJ1-2; D not certain. The germline gives CDR1 SGHTA, CDR2 FQGNSA. V lost 3 bases to trimming and J lost 4 bases, with 9 bases between them. This CDR3 spans 13 amino acids. The DNA of the CDR3 is TGTGCCAGCAGCTTGAGACACGGCTATGGCTACACCTTC. Protein product: CASSLRHGYGYTF.

This clonotype was observed at least ten times. This chain links TRBV12-3 or TRBV12-4 with TRBJ1-5; TRBD1 matches 9 bases. The J segment lost 9 bases and the V segment lost 3 bases, leaving 9 bases of the junction unmatched. The CDR3 runs to 15 residues. CDR3 residues: CASSLGRQGDVPQHF. CDR3 bases: TGTGCCAGCAGTTTGGGTAGACAGGGGGACGTGCCCCAGCATTTT.